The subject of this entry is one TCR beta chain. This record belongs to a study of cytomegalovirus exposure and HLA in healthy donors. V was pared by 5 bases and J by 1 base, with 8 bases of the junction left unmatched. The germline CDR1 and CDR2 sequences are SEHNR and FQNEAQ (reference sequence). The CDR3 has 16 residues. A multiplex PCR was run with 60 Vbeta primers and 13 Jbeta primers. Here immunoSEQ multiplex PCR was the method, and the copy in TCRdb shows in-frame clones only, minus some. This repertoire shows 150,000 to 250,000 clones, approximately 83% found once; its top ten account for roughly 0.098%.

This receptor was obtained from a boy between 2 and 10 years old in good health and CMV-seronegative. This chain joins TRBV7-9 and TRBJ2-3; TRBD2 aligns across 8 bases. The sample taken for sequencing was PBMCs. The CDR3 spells CASSLKPGGGTDTQYF. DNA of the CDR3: TGTGCCAGCAGCCTTAAACCGGGGGGGGGCACAGATACGCAGTATTTT. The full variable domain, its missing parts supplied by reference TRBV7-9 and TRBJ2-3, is DTGVSQNPRHKITKRGQNVTFRCDPISEHNRLYWYRQTLGQGPEFLTYFQNEAQLEKSRLLSDRFSAERPKGSFSTLEIQRTEQGDSAMYLCASSLKPGGGTDTQYFGPGTRLTVL.